The 32 T cell receptor beta chains given below trace back to one sample, sequenced in a study of cytomegalovirus exposure and HLA in healthy donors. The PCR made use of 60 Vbeta and 13 Jbeta primers. TCRdb's copy holds only in-frame clones and misses some; the assay was immunoSEQ multiplex PCR. This sample has around 150,000 clones, with approximately 78% found just once. What was sequenced was PBMCs. The receptor source for this set is a woman aged 45-65 years in good health and CMV-seropositive.

Only one count was recorded for this clone. The CDR3 DNA follows: TGTGCCAGTAGTATTCACTTTGGGACAGACTATGATGGCTACACCTTC. This translates into CASSIHFGTDYDGYTF. This chain joins TRBV19 and TRBJ1-2, with 7 nucleotides matching TRBD1. With V trimmed by 3 bases and J by 6 bases, 13 bases remained unmatched. In germline, CDR1 is LNHDA, CDR2 SQIVND (reference sequence). CDR3 size: 16 residues.

This clone occurred once. This chain joins TRBV7-9 and TRBJ1-4; possible D gene TRBD1, 6 bases. V was cut by 6 bases and J by 5 bases, with 19 bases left in between. The CDR3 totals 16 residues. Per the germline V gene, CDR1 is SEHNR and CDR2 is FQNEAQ (reference sequence). The CDR3 here is CASRREGGGRNEKLFF. In DNA form, the CDR3 reads TGTGCCAGCAGGCGCGAGGGGGGGGGAAGAAATGAAAAACTGTTTTTT.

The CDR3 region has the DNA TGTGCCAGCAGCCCGCAGGGTTTTTTTCTCCCCAATAGCAATCAGCCCCAGCATTTT. This encodes CASSPQGFFLPNSNQPQHF. This sequence joins TRBV21-1 and TRBJ1-5; the table calls TRBD1, which could not be checked here. TRBV21-1 is recorded as a pseudogene. The CDR3 has 19 residues.

The rearrangement links TRBV5-1 to TRBJ2-7; 9 positions match TRBD1. CDR1 and CDR2 from the germline V gene are SGHRS and YFSETQ. With 9 bases clipped from V and 4 bases from J, the junction kept 11 bases outside the gene matches. The CDR3 runs to 14 residues. CDR3 amino acids: CATSTGTGQYEQYF. The CDR3 DNA is TGCGCCACCTCCACTGGGACAGGGCAGTACGAGCAGTACTTC.

V gene TRBV29-1 combines with J gene TRBJ2-7; 8 bases are shared with TRBD2. This CDR3 has 17 residues. The germline V gene encodes CDR1 SQVTM and CDR2 ANQGSEA. J gave up 2 bases and V 4 bases, and 16 bases lay outside the gene matches. The DNA for the CDR3 is TGCAGCGTTGTACCCCTAACCCCGACTAGCGAGGCCTACGAGCAGTACTTC. As protein: CSVVPLTPTSEAYEQYF.

The J gene is TRBJ2-7, the V gene TRBV2, with a possible D match to TRBD1 (6 bases). With 9 bases removed from V and 3 bases from J, the gap between germline ends came to 15 bases. Germline CDR1 reads SNHLY; CDR2 reads FYNNEI. CDR3 length: 13 amino acids. The CDR3 here is CASLGNRDYEQYF. For the CDR3, the DNA is TGTGCCAGTTTGGGGAACAGGGACTACGAGCAGTACTTC.

The chain uses TRBV6-5 and TRBJ2-7; TRBD1 aligns across 7 bases. CDR3 length: 14 amino acids. V shed 0 bases and J 4 bases; nucleotides not matched to a gene: 3. Germline loops: CDR1 MNHEY, CDR2 SVGAGI. The CDR3 region has the DNA TGTGCCAGCAGTTACTCGGACAGGCCTTACGAGCAGTACTTC. It yields the protein CASSYSDRPYEQYF.

J is TRBJ1-2 and V is TRBV7-9; 8 positions match TRBD1. J lost 4 bases, V lost 5 bases, and 3 bases had no gene match. This CDR3 is 13 amino acids long. Germline V gene lookup returns CDR1 SEHNR and CDR2 FQNEAQ (reference sequence). DNA for the CDR3: TGTGCCAGCAGCGCCGGACAGGGCTATGGCTACACCTTC. This sequence encodes CASSAGQGYGYTF.

This chain uses TRBV19 with TRBJ2-1, with 10 positions matching TRBD2. V was pared by 3 bases and J by 7 bases, with 6 bases of the junction left unmatched. The CDR3 contains 15 residues. Germline CDR1 reads LNHDA; CDR2 reads SQIVND (reference sequence). CDR3 sequence (DNA): TGTGCCAGTAGTATCCAAGCGGGAGGGAGGAATGAGCAGTTCTTC. Translated: CASSIQAGGRNEQFF.

The chain uses TRBV2 and TRBJ1-5; D perhaps matches TRBD1 (6 bases). The CDR3 loop spans 14 amino acids. CDR1 and CDR2 (germline): SNHLY, FYNNEI. V lost 3 bases to trimming and J lost 5 bases, with 11 bases between them. CDR3 nucleotides: TGTGCCAGCAGTGAGGAAGGGGGGGATCAGCCCCAGCATTTT. Amino acid sequence: CASSEEGGDQPQHF.

The CDR3 protein is CASSGPPGNNQQGGDTQYF. CDR3 DNA sequence: TGTGCCAGCAGTGGACCCCCCGGAAATAACCAACAAGGGGGCGATACGCAGTATTTT. The chain combines TRBV2 with TRBJ2-3; TRBD1 matches 7 bases. This CDR3 region has 19 residues. Germline-derived CDR1 and CDR2 are SNHLY and FYNNEI. The junction had 22 bases not matched to a gene; V was cut back by 4 bases and J by 6 bases.

This clone has more than one count but fewer than ten. The gene calls are TRBV27 and TRBJ1-2; no definite D call. The V gene lost 3 bases and the J gene lost 4 bases, with 12 bases spanning the gap. There are 14 residues in the CDR3. Germline CDR1 MNHEY, CDR2 SMNVEV (reference sequence). The CDR3, as DNA: TGTGCCAGCAGTTTGAGAGACGGGTTCTATGGCTACACCTTC. Its translation: CASSLRDGFYGYTF.

This sequence joins TRBV5-1 and TRBJ1-1; TRBD1 aligns across 9 bases. This CDR3 has 13 amino acids. After removal of 5 bases from V and 6 bases from J, the junction contained 5 bases not matched to a gene. Germline values: CDR1 SGHRS, CDR2 YFSETQ. The CDR3 loop reads CASRPTGGSEAFF. The CDR3 DNA reads as TGCGCCAGCAGACCGACAGGGGGGTCTGAAGCTTTCTTT.

The chain employs TRBV9 and TRBJ2-2, with a possible D match to TRBD2 (6 bases). V gave up 4 bases and J gave up 6 bases, with 13 bases separating them. Germline V gene lookup returns CDR1 SGDLS and CDR2 YYNGEE. The CDR3 contains 14 residues. CDR3 DNA: TGTGCCAGCAGCCCGGGGTGGGGGGCCGGGGAGCTGTTTTTT. Amino acid sequence: CASSPGWGAGELFF.

V is TRBV29-1 and J is TRBJ1-2; possibly TRBD1 for D (5 bases). The V end lost 6 bases, the J end lost 3 bases, and 14 bases lay between the germline ends. The germline gives CDR1 SQVTM, CDR2 ANQGSEA. CDR3 length: 13 residues. The CDR3: CSVSGGTDYGYTF. The DNA for the CDR3 is TGCAGCGTCTCGGGGGGAACTGACTATGGCTACACCTTC.

This clone has just a few counts. The V and J genes are TRBV30 and TRBJ1-3; D is possibly TRBD1 (6 bases). The germline CDR1 and CDR2 sequences are GTSNPN and SVGIG (reference sequence). The CDR3 is made up of 16 amino acids. V gave up 0 bases and J gave up 3 bases, with 15 bases separating them. CDR3 protein: CAWSVRTVLLGNTIYF. The CDR3 coding sequence is TGTGCCTGGAGTGTACGGACAGTACTACTTGGAAACACCATATATTTT.

This clone has only a few counts. This sequence joins TRBV11-3 and TRBJ1-1, with 8 bases matching TRBD1. Germline trimming cut 5 bases from V and 11 bases from J; bases unmatched to any gene: 10. This CDR3 spans 13 amino acids. Germline V gives CDR1 SGHNT, CDR2 YENEEA. DNA for the CDR3: TGTGCCAGCAGCACCGGACAGGGTCAAGGGGCTTTCTTT. Translating gives CASSTGQGQGAFF.

This clone was seen only once. The V gene is TRBV11-3, the J gene TRBJ2-5; D is ambiguous. This CDR3 is 14 amino acids long. The germline V gene encodes CDR1 SGHNT and CDR2 YENEEA. Trimming left V 6 bases short and J 2 bases short, with 13 bases between. CDR3: CASSKSRSQETQYF. The DNA of the CDR3 is TGTGCCAGCAGTAAATCTAGGAGTCAAGAGACCCAGTACTTC.

V and J are TRBV4-2 and TRBJ2-1, with 9 bases matching TRBD2. Germline lookup yields CDR1 LGHNA and CDR2 YNFKEQ. J lost 8 bases, V lost 1 base, and 9 bases had no gene match. The CDR3 contains 16 residues. The CDR3 bases are TGTGCCAGCAGCCAAGGCGTTCTAGCGGGAAGCCATGAGCAGTTCTTC. Its protein product is CASSQGVLAGSHEQFF.

The chain joins TRBV6-5 to TRBJ1-6; 8 bases are a match to TRBD1. J lost 4 bases, V lost 4 bases, and 3 bases had no gene match. This CDR3 is built from 15 residues. In germline, CDR1 is MNHEY, CDR2 SVGAGI. The CDR3 sequence: CASSLDRDYNSPLHF. DNA for the CDR3: TGTGCCAGCAGTTTGGACAGGGATTATAATTCACCCCTCCACTTT.

The chain recombines TRBV7-9 with TRBJ1-5, with D possibly matching TRBD1 (6 bases). The germline V gene encodes CDR1 SEHNR and CDR2 FQNEAQ (reference sequence). The CDR3 spans 14 residues. V was cut by 7 bases and J by 2 bases, with 12 bases left in between. CDR3 sequence reads: CASTRGGGNQPQHF. DNA of the CDR3: TGTGCCAGCACTCGAGGGGGTGGCAATCAGCCCCAGCATTTT.

This clone has just a few counts. The chain combines TRBV4-1 with TRBJ2-7, with TRBD1 matching over 9 bases. The V gene end was trimmed by 1 base and the J gene end by 0 bases; junction bases not matched to a gene: 10. In germline, CDR1 is MGHRA, CDR2 YSYEKL. The CDR3 contains 18 residues. CDR3 coding DNA: TGCGCCAGCAGCCAAGGCTCCCTTACAGGGGGCTACTCCTACGAGCAGTACTTC. Its translation is CASSQGSLTGGYSYEQYF.

The chain has TRBV6-5 and TRBJ2-3; D is perhaps TRBD2 (7 bases). Deletions cut 0 bases from V and 4 bases from J, with 11 bases between. This CDR3 spans 15 amino acids. Per germline, CDR1 MNHEY and CDR2 SVGAGI. DNA of the CDR3: TGTGCCAGCAGTTACTCGGGGGGGCGAGCAGATACGCAGTATTTT. This gives the protein CASSYSGGRADTQYF.

The chain employs TRBV28 and TRBJ2-5; tentatively, D is TRBD1 (5 bases). Germline values: CDR1 MDHEN, CDR2 SYDVKM. This CDR3 has 16 amino acids. The ends were cut back, 4 bases at V and 7 bases at J, with 22 bases in the middle. In DNA form, the CDR3 reads TGTGCCAGCAGTTCGTCTTTAGGGTCCGATAGGGGGACCCAGTACTTC. Translation: CASSSSLGSDRGTQYF. The variable domain in full, completed from reference TRBV28 and TRBJ2-5, reads DVKVTQSSRYLVKRTGEKVFLECVQDMDHENMFWYRQDPGLGLRLIYFSYDVKMKEKGDIPEGYSVSREKKERFSLILESASTNQTSMYLCASSSSLGSDRGTQYFGPGTRLLVL.

This sequence joins TRBV6-1 and TRBJ2-2, with 7 bases that match TRBD2. Germline V gene data show CDR1 as MNHNS and CDR2 as SASEGT. The V gene end was trimmed by 2 bases and the J gene end by 6 bases; junction bases not matched to a gene: 21. The CDR3 is made up of 20 amino acids. The CDR3, as DNA: TGTGCCAGCAGTGAACCCCCCAGAGCGGGACTCCTGGGGGACCCCGGGGAGCTGTTTTTT. Residues: CASSEPPRAGLLGDPGELFF.

This rearrangement joins TRBV4-3 to TRBJ2-5; weak D call: TRBD2 (6 bases). Trimming left V 0 bases short and J 4 bases short, with 18 bases between. This CDR3 spans 17 amino acids. Germline values: CDR1 LGHNA, CDR2 YSLEER. This CDR3 is CASSQDGGASLGETQYF. The CDR3 nucleotides are TGCGCCAGCAGCCAAGATGGAGGGGCCTCCCTGGGAGAGACCCAGTACTTC.

This clone was seen a single time. The chain is built from TRBV7-2 and TRBJ2-1; TRBD2 might be the D (6 bases). CDR1 is SGHTA and CDR2 is FQGNSA in the germline V gene. Trimming cost V 3 bases and J 10 bases, with 10 bases left between them. CDR3 length: 12 residues. CDR3 residues: CASSFGGLEQFF. In DNA form, the CDR3 reads TGTGCCAGCAGCTTCGGGGGATTAGAGCAGTTCTTC. Drawing the rest from reference TRBV7-2 and TRBJ2-1, the complete variable domain is GAGVSQSPSNKVTEKGKDVELRCDPISGHTALYWYRQSLGQGLEFLIYFQGNSAPDKSGLPSDRFSAERTGGSVSTLTIQRTQQEDSAVYLCASSFGGLEQFFGPGTRLTVL.

CDR3 amino acids: CASSSGIRYGYTF. DNA of the CDR3: TGTGCCAGCAGCTCGGGGATCCGCTATGGCTACACCTTC. The genes are TRBV7-2 and TRBJ1-2; D not resolved. V lost 4 bases to trimming and J lost 4 bases, with 10 bases between them. CDR3 length: 13 residues. CDR1 SGHTA and CDR2 FQGNSA come from the germline V gene.

This clone was seen a handful of times. The J gene is TRBJ2-6, the V gene TRBV5-1; the D gene is possibly TRBD1 (6 bases). The V end lost 0 bases, the J end lost 0 bases, and 10 bases lay between the germline ends. This CDR3 is built from 17 residues. CDR1 is SGHRS, CDR2 YFSETQ, per germline. The DNA for the CDR3 is TGCGCCAGCAGCTTGGCAGGGGCCCACTCTGGGGCCAACGTCCTGACTTTC. It translates to CASSLAGAHSGANVLTF.

The V and J genes are TRBV10-1 and TRBJ2-2; 10 positions agree with TRBD2. The CDR3 extends over 16 amino acids. CDR1 and CDR2 from the germline V gene are WNHNN and SYGVQD (reference sequence). Trimming at V came to 3 bases and at J to 3 bases, leaving 4 bases not matched to a gene. This CDR3 is CASSDLAGEYTGELFF. CDR3 in DNA: TGCGCCAGCAGTGACCTAGCGGGAGAGTACACCGGGGAGCTGTTTTTT.

This chain connects TRBV5-5 to TRBJ2-7; 8 bases align to TRBD1. Germline trimming cut 3 bases from V and 3 bases from J; bases unmatched to any gene: 2. The germline gives CDR1 SGHKS, CDR2 YYEKEE (reference sequence). The CDR3 is 13 residues long. CDR3 amino acids: CASSSGGNYEQYF. In nucleotides, the CDR3 is TGTGCCAGCAGCTCAGGGGGCAACTACGAGCAGTACTTC.

The chain couples TRBV29-1 to TRBJ2-3; 8 nucleotides match TRBD1. Germline V gene data show CDR1 as SQVTM and CDR2 as ANQGSEA. With V trimmed by 3 bases and J by 8 bases, 7 bases remained unmatched. This CDR3 comprises 13 residues. The CDR3 spells CSVEGQVQGTQYF. CDR3 nucleotide sequence: TGCAGCGTTGAGGGACAGGTCCAGGGTACGCAGTATTTT.